This TCR beta chain emerged from a study of T cell responses to AZD1222 COVID-19 vaccine. Data came from immunoSEQ multiplex PCR; TCRdb stores just in-frame clones and leaves some out. Seen here are roughly 120,000 clones, almost 90% observed once, and the top ten hold over 8.5%. Trimming took 8 bases from V and 8 from J, leaving 10 bases between them. Germline CDR1 is LNHDA and CDR2 is SQIVND (reference sequence). The CDR3 has 12 residues. This clone was observed a few times. This specimen consisted of peripheral blood, obtained on day 0 of AZD1222 vaccination. The rearrangement joins TRBV19 to TRBJ1-6; D is possibly TRBD1 (6 bases). The receptor comes from an adult in good health. The CDR3 DNA reads as TGTGCCAGTGGCCACAGGGATTCACCCCTCCACTTT. This sequence encodes CASGHRDSPLHF.